The clone carrying this T cell receptor beta chain has a handful of counts. Its matching antigen is unknown. Library preparation for TCR beta used quantitative 5'-RACE with molecular barcodes. TCRdb itself ran the 5' RACE reads through MiXCR, one entry per CDR3 protein. The sample yields a few hundred thousand distinct CDR3 sequences, 20% to 25% seen once. Germline CDR1 and CDR2: MNHNY and SVGAGI (reference sequence). The CDR3 has 13 amino acids. The V and J ends lost 7 bases and 10 bases, in that order; junction bases with no gene match: 8. The data stem from a study of CD8 T cells in ankylosing spondylitis. Study outcomes and limitations: Significantly higher representation of disease-linked clones was reported for matched ankylosing spondylitis synovial fluid. Some of the motif variants had earlier been found in reactive arthritis patients' fluid and blood. Disease-associated clones were CD8+ and fairly uncommon in peripheral blood.

The chain couples TRBV6-6 to TRBJ2-1, with 9 bases identical to TRBD2. This sequence originates from a female donor with ankylosing spondylitis or in good health (not recorded which). Sequencing was carried out using blood, either unsorted or a sorted T cell fraction (not recorded which). This chain's CDR3 is CASTRAGGGEQFF. CDR3 DNA sequence: TGTGCCAGCACCCGAGCGGGAGGAGGCGAGCAGTTCTTC.